The 27 T cell receptor beta chains below all came from one sample that was sequenced in a study of glioma-infiltrating T cells (dated by TCRdb to 2016 to 2017). The data were produced on an Illumina MiSeq. The iRepertoire nested amplicon-rescue multiplex PCR (arm-PCR) platform was used to amplify TCR alpha and beta CDR3 regions from RNA. In-frame beta chains were kept once TCRdb had trimmed the public reads at Q25 with fastp and called clones with MiXCR. Rows matching on CDR3 protein sequence are summarized as one entry with the most common DNA and genes. The sample data list approximately 90,000 distinct CDR3 sequences, and around a quarter of these were observed just once. About 6.6% of the sample is taken by the ten largest. The sequenced sample was glioma tissue, nonneoplastic brain tissue, or PBMCs (not recorded which). Receptors originate from a human donor with low-grade glioma or glioblastoma, undergoing nonglioma brain surgery, or in good health (not recorded which).

This clonotype was seen at least ten times. The V and J genes are TRBV5-4 and TRBJ1-1; D may be TRBD1 (6 bases). CDR1 SGHNT and CDR2 YYREEE come from the germline V gene (reference sequence). The CDR3 totals 11 residues. Trimming cost V 4 bases and J 6 bases, with 7 bases left between them. In DNA, the CDR3 is TGTGCCAGCAGCGAGGGGGCTGAAGCTTTCTTT. Translating it yields CASSEGAEAFF.

The chain couples TRBV20-1 to TRBJ2-3; D possibly uses TRBD1 or TRBD2 (6 bases each). The V end was cut by 5 bases, the J end by 9 bases, with 21 bases between. Germline V lookup: CDR1 DFQATT, CDR2 SNEGSKA (reference sequence). CDR3 length: 14 residues. The CDR3 spells CSAARGVALGTQYF. The CDR3, as DNA: TGCAGTGCTGCGAGGGGGGTAGCCCTAGGGACGCAGTATTTT.

In its sample, this clonotype was seen many times. This chain connects TRBV18 to TRBJ1-5; 10 positions agree with TRBD1. CDR3 length: 17 amino acids. Germline V gene data show CDR1 as KGHSH and CDR2 as LQKENI. The V gene end was trimmed by 5 bases and the J gene end by 0 bases; junction bases not matched to a gene: 7. The CDR3, as DNA: TGTGCCAGCTCAAAGACAGGGGGCACTGATAGCAATCAGCCCCAGCATTTT. Translated: CASSKTGGTDSNQPQHF.

This clonotype has at least ten counts. Here the CDR3 DNA reads TGCAGTGCTAGAGATCCCCAGCGGGCCGACAATGAGCAGTTCTTC. It yields the protein CSARDPQRADNEQFF. The V and J genes are TRBV20-1 and TRBJ2-1, with a possible D match to TRBD2 (6 bases). V lost 0 bases, J lost 5 bases, and 14 bases lay in between. The CDR3 loop spans 15 amino acids. CDR1 and CDR2 from the germline V gene are DFQATT and SNEGSKA (reference sequence).

This chain uses TRBV2 with TRBJ2-1; 10 positions match TRBD1. Unmatched junction bases numbered 12, after V lost 7 bases and J lost 0 bases. The CDR3 contains 18 residues. CDR1 and CDR2 (germline): SNHLY, FYNNEI. The CDR3 spells CASTRDRGSIGSYNEQFF. The CDR3 DNA follows: TGTGCCAGCACCCGGGACAGGGGCAGTATTGGCTCCTACAATGAGCAGTTCTTC.

This clonotype was seen repeatedly, ten times or more. The chain uses TRBV18 and TRBJ1-2, with D hard to call. V lost 5 bases and J 0 bases, leaving 7 bases between the germline ends. CDR3 length: 13 amino acids. In germline, CDR1 is KGHSH, CDR2 LQKENI. CDR3 coding DNA: TGTGCCAGCTCAGGAACACCTAACTATGGCTACACCTTC. It translates to CASSGTPNYGYTF.

In its sample, this clonotype was seen a few times. The rearrangement joins TRBV5-1 to TRBJ1-1; 8 bases agree with TRBD1. V lost 0 bases, J lost 1 base, and 8 bases stayed unmatched. Germline values: CDR1 SGHRS, CDR2 YFSETQ. The CDR3 spans 17 residues. The DNA of the CDR3 is TGCGCCAGCAGCTTGGCCTTAGGACAGGGAAAGAACACTGAAGCTTTCTTT. This encodes CASSLALGQGKNTEAFF.

This clonotype has at least ten counts. The chain is built from TRBV7-9 and TRBJ2-5; D remains unclear. The germline V gene encodes CDR1 SEHNR and CDR2 FQNEAQ (reference sequence). V shed 4 bases and J shed 0 bases, with 6 bases lying between them. The CDR3 extends over 13 amino acids. This chain's CDR3 is CASSSHNQETQYF. The CDR3 nucleotides are TGTGCCAGCAGCTCCCACAACCAAGAGACCCAGTACTTC.

J is TRBJ2-7 and V is TRBV2; 8 nucleotides align to TRBD2. Germline lookup yields CDR1 SNHLY and CDR2 FYNNEI. The CDR3 extends over 14 amino acids. With 6 bases clipped from V and 6 bases from J, the junction kept 10 bases outside the gene matches. The CDR3 sequence is CASSPSGGTSEQYF. In DNA, the CDR3 is TGTGCCAGCAGCCCGAGCGGGGGCACCTCCGAGCAGTACTTC.

Of note for this clonotype: A much larger clone lies one base from this, so it may be a read error. The J gene is TRBJ1-1, the V gene TRBV7-2, with TRBD1 as a possible D gene (6 bases). Germline V lookup: CDR1 SGHTA, CDR2 FQGNSA. This CDR3 contains 13 residues. Here the CDR3 DNA reads TGTGCCAGCACCCATAGGGGGAACACTGAAGCTTACTTT. Protein sequence: CASTHRGNTEAYF.

J is TRBJ2-5 and V is TRBV11-2, with 7 bases lining up with TRBD1. Germline V CDR1 and CDR2: SGHAT, FQNNGV. The trim removed 5 bases at V and 0 bases at J, leaving 9 bases unmatched. CDR3 length equals 16 residues. This CDR3 reads CASSRGQFLDQETQYF. CDR3 DNA: TGTGCCAGCAGCCGGGGACAGTTCCTCGACCAAGAGACCCAGTACTTC.

The chain combines TRBV19 with TRBJ1-5; 7 bases are a match to TRBD1. Germline CDR1 LNHDA, CDR2 SQIVND (reference sequence). J gave up 6 bases and V 5 bases, and 13 bases lay outside the gene matches. The CDR3 spans 16 residues. CDR3: CASSVFAGGSGQPQHF. DNA of the CDR3: TGTGCCAGTAGTGTCTTCGCAGGGGGATCAGGTCAGCCCCAGCATTTT.

In its sample, this clonotype was seen many times. The chain employs TRBV3-1 and TRBJ1-1; D ambiguous. V lost 0 bases and J lost 5, with 7 bases in between. Germline assignment: CDR1 LGHDT and CDR2 YNNKEL (reference sequence). The CDR3 consists of 13 residues. CDR3 sequence: CASSQEGRTEAFF. The CDR3 DNA follows: TGTGCCAGCAGCCAAGAGGGTCGGACTGAAGCTTTCTTT.

The chain recombines TRBV12-3 or TRBV12-4 with TRBJ2-7; no firm D call. This CDR3 has 14 residues. The V gene lost 5 bases and the J gene lost 5 bases, with 16 bases spanning the gap. The CDR3 nucleotides read TGTGCCAGCAGTAGTAACCGACCCAACCACGAGCAGTACTTC. The encoded protein is CASSSNRPNHEQYF.

The rearrangement links TRBV6-2 or TRBV6-3 to TRBJ2-1; 8 nucleotides line up with TRBD2. The V and J ends lost 6 bases and 1 base, in that order; junction bases with no gene match: 5. Germline CDR1 reads MNHEY; CDR2 reads SVGEGT. The CDR3 spans 15 residues. This CDR3 is CASSQGGGSYNEQFF. The CDR3 bases are TGTGCCAGCAGCCAAGGCGGGGGGTCCTACAATGAGCAGTTCTTC.

There are many counts of this clonotype. This chain joins TRBV6-4 and TRBJ1-1; a weak D match, TRBD1 (6 bases). V lost 0 bases and J lost 5, with 13 bases in between. The germline V gene encodes CDR1 MRHNA and CDR2 SNTAGT. The CDR3 is 15 residues long. The CDR3 here is CASSDSQGKETEAFF. CDR3 bases: TGTGCCAGCAGTGACTCACAGGGAAAAGAGACTGAAGCTTTCTTT.

This clonotype came up a few times. The chain combines TRBV7-9 with TRBJ1-1; weak D call: TRBD1 (5 bases). CDR3 length equals 14 residues. Germline CDR1 SEHNR, CDR2 FQNEAQ (reference sequence). The ends were cut back, 7 bases at V and 6 bases at J, with 18 bases in the middle. CDR3 bases: TGTGCCAGCAACAAGCAGGGATCGACCGCTGAAGCTTTCTTT. This codes for CASNKQGSTAEAFF.

The V call is TRBV7-9, the J call TRBJ1-2; D is perhaps TRBD1 (5 bases). This CDR3 is built from 14 residues. CDR1 SEHNR and CDR2 FQNEAQ come from the germline V gene (reference sequence). The V end was cut by 1 base, the J end by 6 bases, with 12 bases between. The CDR3 region has the DNA TGTGCCAGCAGCTTAGAGCAGGGCTTGGATGGCTACACCTTC. Encoded protein: CASSLEQGLDGYTF.

As regards this clonotype: A much larger clone lies a single base off, so this may be a read error. The V call is TRBV18, the J call TRBJ2-3; TRBD2 agrees at 7 bases. The ends lost 5 bases at V and 6 bases at J; junction bases unmatched: 8. CDR1 is KGHSH and CDR2 is LQKENI in the germline V gene. The CDR3 loop spans 14 amino acids. The CDR3 DNA is TGTGCCAGCTCAGCTCGAGCGGGATTGGATACGCAGTATTTT. It codes for CASSARAGLDTQYF.

There are many counts of this clonotype. The chain recombines TRBV27 with TRBJ2-7; D may match TRBD1 or TRBD2 (5 bases each). The germline gives CDR1 MNHEY, CDR2 SMNVEV (reference sequence). The CDR3 totals 15 residues. V lost 0 bases to trimming and J lost 2 bases, with 11 bases between them. The CDR3 region has the DNA TGTGCCAGCAGTTTATCGCCGGGGCTCCCCTACGAGCAGTACTTC. Encoded protein: CASSLSPGLPYEQYF.

V is TRBV7-9 and J is TRBJ2-5; D is possibly TRBD1 or TRBD2 (5 bases each). The CDR3 runs to 15 residues. Germline V gene sequence: CDR1 SEHNR, CDR2 FQNEAQ (reference sequence). Trimming removed 5 bases at V and 1 base at J, with 14 bases between. The chain's CDR3 is CASSAWTGAQETQYF. The DNA for the CDR3 is TGTGCCAGCAGCGCCTGGACCGGGGCCCAAGAGACCCAGTACTTC.

This clonotype was seen at least ten times. The chain combines TRBV6-6 with TRBJ2-7, with D possibly being TRBD2 (5 bases). The CDR3 loop spans 14 amino acids. Trimming removed 2 bases at V and 0 bases at J, with 8 bases between. Germline CDR1 MNHNY, CDR2 SVGAGI (reference sequence). In nucleotides, the CDR3 is TGTGCCAGCAGTTACGAGCGGAGCTCCTACGAGCAGTACTTC. Its protein product is CASSYERSSYEQYF.

A few counts support this clonotype. The rearrangement links TRBV12-3 or TRBV12-4 to TRBJ2-1, with 13 nucleotides matching TRBD2. The CDR3 is 14 residues long. Germline trimming cut 6 bases from V and 7 bases from J; bases unmatched to any gene: 3. The CDR3 protein is CASSLTSGGNEQFF. In DNA form, the CDR3 reads TGTGCCAGCAGCCTGACTAGCGGGGGGAATGAGCAGTTCTTC.

The table lists this clonotype with many counts. V gene TRBV10-3 combines with J gene TRBJ2-3, with D perhaps matching TRBD1 (6 bases). Per germline, CDR1 ENHRY and CDR2 SYGVKD. Trimming removed 10 bases from V and 5 bases from J, with 16 bases in between. This CDR3 has 13 residues. CDR3 bases: TGTGCCACCTTGGGGGCTTTGAGAGATACGCAGTATTTT. This gives the protein CATLGALRDTQYF.

At least ten counts were recorded for this clonotype. V usage is TRBV6-1 and J usage is TRBJ1-3; D uncertain. The V gene lost 5 bases and the J gene lost 2 bases, with 7 bases spanning the gap. The CDR3 runs to 13 residues. CDR1 is MNHNS and CDR2 is SASEGT in the germline V gene. The CDR3 DNA follows: TGTGCCAGCAGTAACGGGGCTGGAAACACCATATATTTT. Translated, it gives CASSNGAGNTIYF.

On this clonotype: This may be a read error: a much more frequent sequence differs by one nucleotide. This chain links TRBV3-1 with TRBJ2-3; either TRBD1 or TRBD2 may supply D (5 bases each). Germline CDR1 LGHDT, CDR2 YNNKEL (reference sequence). With 8 bases removed from V and 5 bases from J, the gap between germline ends came to 14 bases. The length of the CDR3 is 13 residues. The CDR3 region is CASGRGVQDTQYF. Here the CDR3 DNA reads TGTGCCAGCGGGAGAGGGGTACAAGATACGCAGTATTTT.

At least ten counts were recorded for this clonotype. V is TRBV18 and J is TRBJ2-7; tentatively, D is TRBD2 (5 bases). Looked up from germline, CDR1 is KGHSH and CDR2 is LQKENI. The length of the CDR3 is 13 residues. The germline V and J ends were trimmed by 3 bases and 2 bases, with 8 bases remaining between them. DNA for the CDR3: TGTGCCAGCTCACCTTCTAGCCCCTACGAGCAGTACTTC. Translation gives CASSPSSPYEQYF. Supplemented by reference TRBV18 and TRBJ2-7, the full variable domain reads NAGVMQNPRHLVRRRGQEARLRCSPMKGHSHVYWYRQLPEEGLKFMVYLQKENIIDESGMPKERFSAEFPKEGPSILRIQQVVRGDSAAYFCASSPSSPYEQYFGPGTRLTVT.